These 8 T cell receptor beta chains were all obtained from the same sample, sequenced in a study of cytomegalovirus exposure and HLA in healthy donors. Researchers ran the PCR with 60 Vbeta and 13 Jbeta primers. Libraries were prepared by immunoSEQ multiplex PCR; TCRdb keeps only in-frame clonotypes and omits some of them. The sample lists 60,000 to 85,000 clones; around 70% were seen once. The sequencing input was PBMCs. Source of these receptors: a human donor in good health.

This clone was found a few times. V and J are TRBV6-5 and TRBJ2-1, with D possibly being TRBD2 (5 bases). This CDR3 contains 15 residues. Germline-derived CDR1 and CDR2 are MNHEY and SVGAGI. The V end was cut by 6 bases, the J end by 7 bases, with 19 bases between. CDR3 bases: TGTGCCAGCAGCCCTAATCTGGCCTCGGGGAATGAGCAGTTCTTC. Protein: CASSPNLASGNEQFF.

The chain links TRBV4-1 to TRBJ2-5, with D perhaps TRBD2 (5 bases). The CDR3 has 16 residues. Trimming removed 1 base at V and 1 base at J, with 13 bases between. Germline V lookup: CDR1 MGHRA, CDR2 YSYEKL. CDR3 coding DNA: TGCGCCAGCAGCCAAGGGCCCCTTGGAGGCCAAGAGACCCAGTACTTC. Translated, it gives CASSQGPLGGQETQYF.

This clone came up a few times. The V and J genes are TRBV18 and TRBJ1-3; D is unresolved. Trimming stripped 6 bases from V and 2 bases from J, with 14 bases between. From germline, CDR1 is KGHSH and CDR2 LQKENI. The length of the CDR3 is 15 residues. CDR3 DNA sequence: TGTGCCAGCTCCCCAGCTTGGCAGGCTGGAAACACCATATATTTT. Its translation is CASSPAWQAGNTIYF.

This clone showed up just once. The V and J genes are TRBV11-2 and TRBJ2-7, with D unclear. The germline gives CDR1 SGHAT, CDR2 FQNNGV. V shed 4 bases and J shed 7 bases, with 8 bases lying between them. The CDR3 runs to 11 residues. CDR3 sequence: CASSSWPEQYF. CDR3 sequence (DNA): TGTGCCAGCAGCTCGTGGCCAGAGCAGTACTTC.

This clone has more than one count but fewer than ten. The CDR3 nucleotides read TGTGCCATCAGGGACAGGGAGAGAACTGAAGCTTTCTTT. This sequence encodes CAIRDRERTEAFF. The chain recombines TRBV10-3 with TRBJ1-1, with 8 bases that match TRBD1. Per germline, CDR1 ENHRY and CDR2 SYGVKD. The V and J ends lost 6 bases and 5 bases, in that order; junction bases with no gene match: 5. The CDR3 is 13 residues long.

J is TRBJ1-2 and V is TRBV7-9, with 9 nucleotides matching TRBD1. V trimming: 2 bases; J trimming: 7 bases; junction bases outside the gene matches: 14. This CDR3 contains 17 residues. Germline CDR1 reads SEHNR; CDR2 reads FQNEAQ (reference sequence). The CDR3 nucleotides are TGTGCCAGCAGCTTAAGTATTCATACAGGGGGCGGCAGTGGCTACACCTTC. Translating it yields CASSLSIHTGGGSGYTF.

The gene calls are TRBV11-2 and TRBJ1-1; TRBD1 matches 8 bases. The CDR3 loop spans 14 amino acids. V was pared by 3 bases and J by 4 bases, with 4 bases of the junction left unmatched. In germline, CDR1 is SGHAT, CDR2 FQNNGV. CDR3 sequence: CASSFSQGGTEAFF. The CDR3 nucleotides are TGTGCCAGCAGCTTTTCACAGGGGGGCACTGAAGCTTTCTTT.

The CDR3 protein is CACPGTYYGYTF. CDR3 DNA: TGTGCCTGTCCCGGGACATACTATGGCTACACCTTC. The chain combines TRBV30 with TRBJ1-2; a weak D match, TRBD1 (6 bases). Germline CDR1 reads GTSNPN; CDR2 reads SVGIG (reference sequence). The CDR3 loop spans 12 amino acids. The germline V and J ends were trimmed by 6 bases and 3 bases, with 11 bases remaining between them.